Shown below are 26 T cell receptor beta chains from a single sample sequenced in a study of blood T cell repertoires in COVID-19. Repertoires were generated with immunoSEQ multiplex PCR, while TCRdb's copy carries only in-frame clones and drops some. The table lists around 100,000 clones, 85% to 90% of them singletons. Sequences were obtained from peripheral blood. The source of these receptors is a woman in her 50s with acute or convalescent COVID-19.

This sequence joins TRBV27 and TRBJ2-2, with 11 nucleotides matching TRBD1. V lost 2 bases and J lost 4; bases outside the gene matches: 3. Germline lookup yields CDR1 MNHEY and CDR2 SMNVEV (reference sequence). The CDR3 is 16 amino acids. The CDR3, as DNA: TGTGCCAGCAGTTTAGGGGGACAGGGGGGCACCGGGGAGCTGTTTTTT. The encoded protein is CASSLGGQGGTGELFF.

V gene TRBV7-4 combines with J gene TRBJ1-1; 7 bases fit TRBD1. After removal of 5 bases from V and 5 bases from J, the junction contained 11 bases not matched to a gene. This CDR3 comprises 15 residues. CDR1 is SGHVT, CDR2 SQSDAQ, per germline. CDR3 coding DNA: TGTGCCAGCAGCCCCGAACAGGGGAAGGGGACTGAAGCTTTCTTT. Residues: CASSPEQGKGTEAFF.

The V gene is TRBV6-5, the J gene TRBJ1-3; maybe TRBD1 (5 bases). The CDR3 is made up of 16 amino acids. Trimming removed 0 bases at V and 0 bases at J, with 9 bases between. Per the germline V gene, CDR1 is MNHEY and CDR2 is SVGAGI. CDR3: CASSYSGGYSGNTIYF. CDR3 DNA sequence: TGTGCCAGCAGTTACTCCGGGGGTTACTCTGGAAACACCATATATTTT.

The V and J genes are TRBV19 and TRBJ1-4; D unclear. The CDR3 has 13 amino acids. Germline V gives CDR1 LNHDA, CDR2 SQIVND (reference sequence). V lost 7 bases and J 5 bases, leaving 11 bases between the germline ends. CDR3: CASTPRVNEKLFF. The CDR3, as DNA: TGTGCCAGTACACCAAGAGTAAATGAAAAACTGTTTTTT. Based on the CDR3 plus reference TRBV19 and TRBJ1-4, the full variable domain is DGGITQSPKYLFRKEGQNVTLSCEQNLNHDAMYWYRQDPGQGLRLIYYSQIVNDFQKGDIAEGYSVSREKKESFPLTVTSAQKNPTAFYLCASTPRVNEKLFFGSGTQLSVL.

The genes are TRBV11-2 and TRBJ2-7; possibly TRBD2 for D (6 bases). V was shortened by 6 bases and J by 4 bases, with 19 bases between the two germline ends. CDR1 and CDR2 from the germline V gene are SGHAT and FQNNGV. There are 15 residues in the CDR3. Here the CDR3 DNA reads TGTGCCAGCAGTCCACCGGGACTCCCGGCGTACGAGCAGTACTTC. Translation gives CASSPPGLPAYEQYF.

This chain connects TRBV6-1 to TRBJ2-7, with a weak D call TRBD2 (7 bases). V gave up 2 bases and J gave up 6 bases, with 17 bases separating them. The V gene's germline CDR1 is MNHNS and CDR2 SASEGT. The CDR3 extends over 15 amino acids. The CDR3 sequence: CASSEIGGRAVEQYF. Written as DNA, the CDR3 is TGTGCCAGCAGTGAAATCGGGGGGCGCGCAGTCGAGCAGTACTTC.

This chain connects TRBV30 to TRBJ1-2; TRBD1 matches 8 bases. Germline-derived CDR1 and CDR2 are GTSNPN and SVGIG (reference sequence). There are 13 residues in the CDR3. The V gene end was trimmed by 0 bases and the J gene end by 5 bases; junction bases not matched to a gene: 2. The CDR3 DNA reads as TGTGCCTGGAGTGTCGGACAGGGATATGGCTACACCTTC. Translation: CAWSVGQGYGYTF.

The chain combines TRBV7-2 with TRBJ1-3; 7 bases line up with TRBD1. There are 16 residues in the CDR3. V dropped 2 bases and J dropped 8; count of bases not matched to a gene: 12. CDR1 and CDR2 from the germline V gene are SGHTA and FQGNSA. Here the CDR3 reads CASSLNAGGSGDTIYF. The CDR3 region has the DNA TGTGCCAGCAGCTTAAATGCAGGGGGGAGTGGGGACACCATATATTTT.

The chain links TRBV11-2 to TRBJ2-1, with a possible D match to TRBD1 (5 bases). Looked up from germline, CDR1 is SGHAT and CDR2 is FQNNGV. The CDR3 has 15 residues. V was pared by 2 bases and J by 7 bases, with 15 bases between. The CDR3 sequence is CASSLTDKLGNEQFF. The CDR3 region has the DNA TGTGCCAGCAGCTTAACGGACAAGTTGGGTAATGAGCAGTTCTTC.

This chain links TRBV5-3 with TRBJ1-2; 9 bases map to TRBD1. TRBV5-3 is designated an ORF whose function remains uncertain. With V trimmed by 2 bases and J by 6 bases, 8 bases remained unmatched. This CDR3 comprises 15 residues. CDR3 nucleotides: TGTGCCAGAAGCTTAGAGGACAGGGGATGGAATGGCTACACCTTC. Amino acid sequence: CARSLEDRGWNGYTF.

This rearrangement joins TRBV4-3 to TRBJ2-1; D may be TRBD2 (5 bases). In germline, CDR1 is LGHNA, CDR2 YSLEER. Between the trimmed V and J ends, which lost 0 bases and 4 bases, there was a span of 13 bases. The CDR3 extends over 16 amino acids. The CDR3 spells CASSQDNGIVYNEQFF. CDR3 nucleotides: TGCGCCAGCAGCCAAGATAACGGGATAGTTTACAATGAGCAGTTCTTC.

The J gene is TRBJ1-6, the V gene TRBV27; 7 bases are a match to TRBD1. The CDR3 sequence is 15 residues long. In germline, CDR1 is MNHEY, CDR2 SMNVEV (reference sequence). J was trimmed by 4 bases and V by 4 bases; bases with no gene match: 4. DNA for the CDR3: TGTGCCAGCAGTTACGTACAGGGGTATAATTCACCCCTCCACTTT. Translating gives CASSYVQGYNSPLHF.

This clone appeared a single time. V and J are TRBV30 and TRBJ1-6; no definite D call. V shed 1 base and J shed 5 bases, with 24 bases lying between them. The CDR3 extends over 19 amino acids. Germline loops: CDR1 GTSNPN, CDR2 SVGIG (reference sequence). CDR3 coding DNA: TGTGCCTGGAGTGAACTAGGCTGGGGTGGAGGGAGAAATAATTCACCCCTCCACTTT. Protein sequence: CAWSELGWGGGRNNSPLHF.

The chain is built from TRBV18 and TRBJ2-7; perhaps TRBD2 as D (6 bases). V gave up 3 bases and J gave up 2 bases, with 8 bases separating them. CDR1 KGHSH and CDR2 LQKENI come from the germline V gene. The CDR3 is made up of 13 amino acids. CDR3 residues: CASSPGGPYEQYF. The CDR3 nucleotides are TGTGCCAGCTCACCCGGGGGACCCTACGAGCAGTACTTC.

The CDR3 here is CSVEMGQQYF. The CDR3 DNA follows: TGCAGCGTTGAAATGGGCCAGCAGTACTTC. The rearrangement uses TRBV29-1 and TRBJ2-7; no firm D call. This CDR3 has 10 amino acids. V shed 2 bases and J shed 8 bases, with 7 bases lying between them. Germline lookup yields CDR1 SQVTM and CDR2 ANQGSEA.

The V call is TRBV4-1, the J call TRBJ1-2; 7 nucleotides line up with TRBD1. The junction had 9 bases not matched to a gene; V was cut back by 3 bases and J by 8 bases. CDR3 size: 14 residues. Germline CDR1 is MGHRA and CDR2 is YSYEKL. This CDR3 is CASSHAIDREGYTF. CDR3 sequence (DNA): TGCGCCAGCAGCCACGCCATCGACAGGGAAGGCTACACCTTC.

This clone was seen just once. This sequence joins TRBV27 and TRBJ2-7; 12 bases match TRBD2. J was trimmed by 2 bases and V by 5 bases; bases with no gene match: 4. There are 15 residues in the CDR3. Germline loops: CDR1 MNHEY, CDR2 SMNVEV (reference sequence). The CDR3 protein is CASSPGTSGPYEQYF. DNA of the CDR3: TGTGCCAGCAGTCCCGGGACTAGCGGGCCCTACGAGCAGTACTTC.

This sequence joins TRBV24-1 and TRBJ1-1; weak D call: TRBD1 (6 bases). In germline, CDR1 is KGHDR, CDR2 SFDVKD. The ends were cut back, 3 bases at V and 6 bases at J, with 13 bases in the middle. The CDR3 totals 14 residues. The CDR3 protein is CATSDPGQGSEAFF. CDR3 DNA sequence: TGTGCCACCAGTGATCCAGGGCAGGGGTCTGAAGCTTTCTTT.

The rearrangement uses TRBV5-1 and TRBJ1-1, with 7 nucleotides matching TRBD1. The CDR3 is 16 residues long. CDR1 SGHRS and CDR2 YFSETQ come from the germline V gene. V shed 4 bases and J 1 base; nucleotides not matched to a gene: 10. The DNA of the CDR3 is TGCGCCAGCAGCCTAGGGACAGCAAATTCGAACACTGAAGCTTTCTTT. Translation: CASSLGTANSNTEAFF.

This clone has only one observation. V is TRBV4-1 and J is TRBJ2-5, with D possibly matching TRBD2 (5 bases). Germline loops: CDR1 MGHRA, CDR2 YSYEKL. V was clipped by 0 bases and J by 2 bases, with 10 bases between them. The CDR3 length is 15 residues. CDR3 region: CASSQDRTLQETQYF. In DNA, the CDR3 is TGCGCCAGCAGCCAAGATCGGACTCTTCAAGAGACCCAGTACTTC.

The gene calls are TRBV5-6 and TRBJ2-3; TRBD2 matches at 8 bases. This CDR3 comprises 15 residues. CDR1 is SGHDT and CDR2 is YYEEEE in the germline V gene. Trimming took 2 bases from V and 1 from J; bases not matched to a gene: 3. In DNA form, the CDR3 reads TGTGCCAGCAGCTTCGCGGGGGGCCGCACAGATACGCAGTATTTT. Residues: CASSFAGGRTDTQYF.

CDR3 sequence: CASSLSSGDNEQFF. The CDR3 DNA follows: TGTGCCAGCAGCTTATCAAGCGGGGACAATGAGCAGTTCTTC. The chain has TRBV7-3 and TRBJ2-1; 7 positions agree with TRBD2. Germline V lookup: CDR1 SGHTA, CDR2 FQGTGA. After removal of 2 bases from V and 5 bases from J, the junction contained 3 bases not matched to a gene. There are 14 residues in the CDR3.

The genes are TRBV27 and TRBJ2-6; D uncertain. The CDR3 extends over 15 amino acids. Germline V gene lookup returns CDR1 MNHEY and CDR2 SMNVEV (reference sequence). Trimming cost V 2 bases and J 2 bases, with 7 bases left between them. CDR3 residues: CASSLVGAGANVLTF. CDR3 DNA sequence: TGTGCCAGCAGTTTAGTCGGTGCTGGGGCCAACGTCCTGACTTTC.

The chain uses TRBV6-1 and TRBJ1-3; D remains unclear. Trimming left V 0 bases short and J 1 base short, with 13 bases between. CDR3 length equals 17 residues. The germline V gene has CDR1 MNHNS and CDR2 SASEGT. The CDR3 coding sequence is TGTGCCAGCAGTGAAGCGCTTCCTCGAGTGTCTGGAAACACCATATATTTT. Its translation: CASSEALPRVSGNTIYF.

The chain combines TRBV29-1 with TRBJ1-3; no definite D call. The CDR3 runs 14 residues. V was pared by 5 bases and J by 0 bases, with 11 bases between. The germline gives CDR1 SQVTM, CDR2 ANQGSEA. CDR3 sequence reads: CSVTALGSGNTIYF. In DNA form, the CDR3 reads TGCAGCGTTACTGCTCTCGGCTCTGGAAACACCATATATTTT.

The chain carries TRBV5-4 and TRBJ2-5; 11 nucleotides agree with TRBD2. The CDR3 consists of 18 residues. Germline V gene data show CDR1 as SGHNT and CDR2 as YYREEE (reference sequence). The V segment lost 0 bases and the J segment 4 bases; nucleotides outside the gene matches: 11. In nucleotides, the CDR3 is TGTGCCAGCAGCTTGGGCCCTCTAGCGGGGGGATCGACAGAGACCCAGTACTTC. Translating gives CASSLGPLAGGSTETQYF.